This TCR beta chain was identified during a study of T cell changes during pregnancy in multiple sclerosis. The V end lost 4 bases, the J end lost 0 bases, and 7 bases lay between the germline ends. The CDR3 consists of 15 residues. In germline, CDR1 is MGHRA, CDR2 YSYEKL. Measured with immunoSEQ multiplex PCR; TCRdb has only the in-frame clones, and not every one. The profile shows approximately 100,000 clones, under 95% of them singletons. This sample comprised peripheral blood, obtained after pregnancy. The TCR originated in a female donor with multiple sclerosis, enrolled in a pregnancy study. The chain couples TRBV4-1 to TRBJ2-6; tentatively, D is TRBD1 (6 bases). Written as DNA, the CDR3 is TGCGCCAGCAGCCCGGACAGCTCTGGGGCCAACGTCCTGACTTTC. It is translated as CASSPDSSGANVLTF.